Below are 9 T cell receptor beta chains sequenced from a single sample in a study of regulatory T cells in long-lasting Graves disease. TCRdb analysed the reads with MiXCR anew, one entry per CDR3 protein. This table has 1,600 or so distinct CDR3 sequences, 56% appearing once. The TCR library used RNA extracted from PBMCs. The material was peripheral blood mononuclear cells (PBMCs), obtained with antithyroid drug treatment, in newly diagnosed or persistent Graves disease (not recorded which). These receptors were obtained from a human donor with Graves disease.

This clonotype was recorded a few times. The chain combines TRBV28 with TRBJ2-5; tentatively, D is TRBD2 (6 bases). Trimming took off 5 bases at V and 1 base at J, with 11 bases between the two ends. The CDR3 runs to 14 residues. Germline CDR1 is MDHEN and CDR2 is SYDVKM. The CDR3 DNA reads TGTGCCAGCAGTCCGACGGGGGTCCAAGAGACCCAGTACTTC. This encodes CASSPTGVQETQYF.

There are a few counts of this clonotype. This chain links TRBV5-4 with TRBJ1-2, with D perhaps matching TRBD1 (5 bases). The CDR3 loop spans 16 amino acids. Between the trimmed V and J ends, which lost 2 bases and 4 bases, there was a span of 18 bases. Germline V gene sequence: CDR1 SGHNT, CDR2 YYREEE (reference sequence). For the CDR3, the DNA is TGTGCCAGCAGCTTTAGTTCGACAGTCTTCATCTATGGCTACACCTTC. Protein: CASSFSSTVFIYGYTF. Supplemented by reference TRBV5-4 and TRBJ1-2, the full variable domain reads ETGVTQSPTHLIKTRGQQVTLRCSSQSGHNTVSWYQQALGQGPQFIFQYYREEENGRGNFPPRFSGLQFPNYSSELNVNALELDDSALYLCASSFSSTVFIYGYTFGSGTRLTVV.

The rearrangement links TRBV3-1 to TRBJ2-7; D tentatively fits TRBD1 or TRBD2 (5 bases each). The germline V gene has CDR1 LGHDT and CDR2 YNNKEL (reference sequence). There are 15 residues in the CDR3. V was shortened by 1 base and J by 3 bases, with 13 bases between the two germline ends. Here the CDR3 reads CASSQGGDLRYEQYF. The CDR3 region has the DNA TGTGCCAGCAGCCAAGGAGGGGACCTCCGCTACGAGCAGTACTTC.

The V gene is TRBV29-1, the J gene TRBJ2-1; 8 bases map to TRBD1. CDR3 length: 16 amino acids. Germline loops: CDR1 SQVTM, CDR2 ANQGSEA. With 6 bases clipped from V and 1 base from J, the junction kept 11 bases outside the gene matches. The chain's CDR3 is CSVPSDRGRSYNEQFF. The CDR3 DNA reads TGCAGCGTCCCATCTGACAGGGGACGTTCCTACAATGAGCAGTTCTTC.

V gene TRBV15 combines with J gene TRBJ2-2; D is ambiguous. The CDR3 sequence is 15 residues long. Germline values: CDR1 LNHNV, CDR2 YYDKDF (reference sequence). The V end was cut by 0 bases, the J end by 5 bases, with 10 bases between. The CDR3 is CATSRDKQTTGELFF. The CDR3 DNA reads TGTGCCACCAGCAGAGATAAACAAACTACCGGGGAGCTGTTTTTT.

The count of this clonotype is one. V usage is TRBV5-1 and J usage is TRBJ2-3, with a weak D call TRBD1 (5 bases). The ends were cut back, 0 bases at V and 0 bases at J, with 5 bases in the middle. The length of the CDR3 is 14 residues. CDR1 is SGHRS and CDR2 is YFSETQ in the germline V gene. CDR3 sequence: CASSLGQSTDTQYF. The CDR3 DNA is TGCGCCAGCAGCTTGGGACAGAGCACAGATACGCAGTATTTT.

This clonotype was detected only once. The chain links TRBV2 to TRBJ2-4; D not resolved. Trimming pared 3 bases from V and 3 bases from J, leaving 9 bases between. Germline V gene sequence: CDR1 SNHLY, CDR2 FYNNEI. CDR3 length: 14 amino acids. The CDR3 region is CASSDLLGKNIQYF. Written as DNA, the CDR3 is TGTGCCAGCAGTGACCTGCTGGGCAAAAACATTCAGTACTTC. Based on the CDR3 plus reference TRBV2 and TRBJ2-4, the full variable domain is EPEVTQTPSHQVTQMGQEVILRCVPISNHLYFYWYRQILGQKVEFLVSFYNNEISEKSEIFDDQFSVERPDGSNFTLKIRSTKLEDSAMYFCASSDLLGKNIQYFGAGTRLSVL.

This clonotype occurred a few times. The gene calls are TRBV27 and TRBJ1-1; TRBD1 matches 7 bases. The CDR3 length is 15 residues. Germline V gives CDR1 MNHEY, CDR2 SMNVEV (reference sequence). The V segment lost 6 bases and the J segment 5 bases; nucleotides outside the gene matches: 12. Here the CDR3 reads CASSPTYGTATEAFF. Here the CDR3 DNA reads TGTGCCAGCAGCCCAACATACGGGACAGCGACTGAAGCTTTCTTT.

The rearrangement joins TRBV30 to TRBJ1-5; D is undetermined. This CDR3 has 13 amino acids. The germline V gene has CDR1 GTSNPN and CDR2 SVGIG (reference sequence). Trimming left V 1 base short and J 3 bases short, with 7 bases between. CDR3 sequence: CAWSGLSNQPQHF. For the CDR3, the DNA is TGTGCCTGGAGTGGACTTTCCAATCAGCCCCAGCATTTT.